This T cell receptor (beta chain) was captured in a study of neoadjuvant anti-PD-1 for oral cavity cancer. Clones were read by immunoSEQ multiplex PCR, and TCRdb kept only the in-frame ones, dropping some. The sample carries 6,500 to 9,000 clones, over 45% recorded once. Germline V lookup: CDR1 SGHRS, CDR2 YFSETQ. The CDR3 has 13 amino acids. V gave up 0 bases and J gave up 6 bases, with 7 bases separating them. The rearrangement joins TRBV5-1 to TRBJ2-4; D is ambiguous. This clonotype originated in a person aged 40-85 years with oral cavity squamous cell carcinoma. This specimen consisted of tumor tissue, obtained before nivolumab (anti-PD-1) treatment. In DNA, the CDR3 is TGCGCCAGCAGCTTGGCGACGACAAACATTCAGTACTTC. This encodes CASSLATTNIQYF.